Listed here is a single TCR beta chain. Its antigen is still unknown. Time point given: week 47, end of study. It was 300 ug of mutant IDH1 20-mer peptide that made up each vaccine dose, given with topical imiquimod. The CDR3 sequence is 18 residues long. CDR1 and CDR2 (germline): MGHRA, YSYEKL. V dropped 4 bases and J dropped 1; count of bases not matched to a gene: 9. Sequenced by immunoSEQ multiplex PCR; TCRdb stores in-frame clones only, minus some. The sample holds 50,000 or so clones, roughly 80% seen once. This record comes from a study of a mutant IDH1 vaccine in newly diagnosed glioma. In the study overall: Previous treatment comprised radiotherapy, temozolomide, or both, mostly both. At week 47 came visit V13, while visit V12 had come at week 35.

The receptor comes from a woman in her 30s with glioma. Some clones in this sample may be carry-over from other donors' samples. This sample comprised PBMCs, obtained from a glioma patient whose treatment included an IDH1 peptide vaccine. The chain employs TRBV4-1 and TRBJ2-1, with TRBD2 matching over 11 bases. Here the CDR3 DNA reads TGCGCCAGCAGCCCTGAGACGACTAGCGGGGCTTCCTACAATGAGCAGTTCTTC. This sequence encodes CASSPETTSGASYNEQFF.